This T cell receptor beta chain was sequenced in a study of cytomegalovirus exposure and HLA in healthy donors. The overall study: Unique TCR beta sequences numbering 120 million or so came from roughly 180 million T cells in an earlier analysis.

Germline V gene lookup returns CDR1 LNHDA and CDR2 SQIVND (reference sequence). The junction had 12 bases not matched to a gene; V was cut back by 6 bases and J by 2 bases. The CDR3 consists of 17 residues. Study findings and constraints: Follow-up analysis seemed to connect common viral pathogens with several of the most significant clusters identified. Among the CMV-associated chains, a few were confirmed in vitro as specific for CMV antigens. V- and J-gene trimming of TCR beta was linked (in a later analysis) to a missense DCLRE1C variant.

This PCR relied on a set of 60 Vbeta primers and 13 Jbeta primers. Some clones are missing from TCRdb's copy, which holds only in-frame ones; the method was immunoSEQ multiplex PCR. The specimen's table records approximately 140,000 clones. Concerning this clone: The antigen remains unidentified.

This sequence joins TRBV19 and TRBJ2-1, with TRBD1 matching over 8 bases. The sample comprised PBMCs. This TCR came from a woman aged 45-65 years in good health and CMV-seronegative. In DNA, the CDR3 is TGTGCCAGTAGCCCAACCTGGACAGGGTGGACCTACAATGAGCAGTTCTTC. The encoded protein is CASSPTWTGWTYNEQFF. Variable domain in full (rest from reference TRBV19 and TRBJ2-1): DGGITQSPKYLFRKEGQNVTLSCEQNLNHDAMYWYRQDPGQGLRLIYYSQIVNDFQKGDIAEGYSVSREKKESFPLTVTSAQKNPTAFYLCASSPTWTGWTYNEQFFGPGTRLTVL.